This passage covers 9 T cell receptor beta chains from one sample sequenced in a study of post-analysis software for immune sequencing data. Their target antigens are unknown. Prepared libraries of TCR beta cDNA carried unique molecular identifiers. TCRdb called the PCR reads again in MiXCR, with one record for every CDR3 protein. In the table there are around 710,000 distinct CDR3 sequences, about 43% of which are singletons. General observations from the study: TRBV5-6, TRBV5-1 and TRBV20-1 belonged to a set of a handful of TRBV segments that were more frequent in patients than controls.

Sequenced input: blood. Receptors were obtained from a girl under 18 with multiple sclerosis.

This clonotype turned up a few times. This rearrangement joins TRBV10-3 to TRBJ1-5; maybe TRBD1 (5 bases). V was pared by 0 bases and J by 1 base, with 7 bases between. CDR1 is ENHRY, CDR2 SYGVKD, per germline. The CDR3 consists of 15 residues. The CDR3 loop reads CAISESWGSNQPQHF. In DNA, the CDR3 is TGTGCCATCAGTGAGTCGTGGGGGAGCAATCAGCCCCAGCATTTT.

The chain links TRBV15 to TRBJ1-1; maybe TRBD1 (5 bases). In germline, CDR1 is LNHNV, CDR2 YYDKDF (reference sequence). This CDR3 is 11 amino acids long. Trimming took 1 base from V and 11 from J, leaving 8 bases between them. Written as DNA, the CDR3 is TGTGCCACCAGCAGAGGGGGGAATGCTTTCTTT. Protein: CATSRGGNAFF.

This clonotype was observed a few times. The chain employs TRBV28 and TRBJ2-3; D might be TRBD1 (6 bases). This CDR3 is built from 17 residues. Germline-derived CDR1 and CDR2 are MDHEN and SYDVKM. Trimming took off 5 bases at V and 2 bases at J, with 20 bases between the two ends. The DNA for the CDR3 is TGTGCCAGCAGTCTCTGGCGGGCAGGGGACAACACAGATACGCAGTATTTT. This encodes CASSLWRAGDNTDTQYF.

This chain joins TRBV27 and TRBJ2-5, with a weak D call TRBD2 (6 bases). The J call may not be correct, given that the DNA end is closer to TRBJ2-7. The CDR3 loop spans 10 amino acids. Germline-derived CDR1 and CDR2 are MNHEY and SMNVEV (reference sequence). The CDR3 DNA sequence: TGTGCCAGCGGACTATGCGAGCAGTACTTC. Translated: CASGLCEQYF.

There are a few counts of this clonotype. This chain connects TRBV5-6 to TRBJ2-1; TRBD2 matches 8 bases. This CDR3 region has 15 residues. V shed 0 bases, J shed 4 bases, and the junction held 3 bases outside the gene matches. Germline loops: CDR1 SGHDT, CDR2 YYEEEE. The CDR3 spells CASSLVTSGYNEQFF. In DNA form, the CDR3 reads TGTGCCAGCAGCTTGGTAACTAGCGGTTACAATGAGCAGTTCTTC.

This chain links TRBV7-2 with TRBJ2-7, with TRBD2 matching 10 bases. Germline lookup yields CDR1 SGHTA and CDR2 FQGNSA. The CDR3 is made up of 16 amino acids. The junction had 6 bases not matched to a gene; V was cut back by 1 base and J by 3 bases. In DNA form, the CDR3 reads TGTGCCAGCAGCTTAGTGCTAGCGGGAGAGCACTACGAGCAGTACTTC. Translation: CASSLVLAGEHYEQYF.

V gene TRBV10-3 combines with J gene TRBJ2-7; D is ambiguous. V was pared by 4 bases and J by 2 bases, with 15 bases between. Germline values: CDR1 ENHRY, CDR2 SYGVKD. The CDR3 is 15 residues long. The CDR3 protein is CAISGSREHPYEQYF. In nucleotides, the CDR3 is TGTGCCATCAGTGGGTCTCGCGAGCATCCCTACGAGCAGTACTTC.

J is TRBJ1-1 and V is TRBV12-3 or TRBV12-4, with a tentative D call TRBD1 (6 bases). The CDR3 loop spans 15 amino acids. The ends were cut back, 0 bases at V and 5 bases at J, with 13 bases in the middle. The CDR3, as DNA: TGTGCCAGCAGTTTAGCGGTGACAGGTGCGACTGAAGCTTTCTTT. Amino acid sequence: CASSLAVTGATEAFF.

This clonotype was counted a few times. V gene TRBV5-1 combines with J gene TRBJ2-7; D perhaps matches TRBD1 (6 bases). The assigned J gene may be wrong: the sequence end matches TRBJ2-5 better. CDR1 and CDR2 (germline): SGHRS, YFSETQ. The length of the CDR3 is 15 residues. The CDR3 sequence is CASSPLNRVGETQYF. CDR3 nucleotides: TGCGCCAGCAGCCCCCTAAACAGGGTTGGGGAGACCCAGTACTTC.